This T cell receptor beta chain came from a study of T cells in Graves' hyperthyroidism and ophthalmopathy. The study's findings and limits: A model of 13 V-J features distinguished ophthalmopathy from stable hyperthyroidism.

This clonotype was detected a few times. Its specificity is unknown. There are 14 residues in the CDR3. V was trimmed by 7 bases and J by 3 bases, leaving 15 bases between them. From germline, CDR1 is SEHNR and CDR2 FQNEAQ (reference sequence). From RNA transcripts, TCR beta CDR3 regions were amplified. The HTBI primer set served for first-round RT-PCR of the TCR CDR3. TCRdb reprocessed the multiplex PCR reads with MiXCR, giving one entry per CDR3 protein. This sample has hundreds of thousands of distinct CDR3 sequences, with 20% found just once. Material: blood. This clonotype was sampled from a man aged 35-49 years with Graves' ophthalmopathy. This chain joins TRBV7-9 and TRBJ1-1, with D possibly being TRBD1 (5 bases). The CDR3 region is CASNRNLGDTEAFF. In DNA form, the CDR3 reads TGTGCCAGCAACCGGAATTTGGGGGACACTGAAGCTTTCTTT.